The next 10 T cell receptor beta chains were all read from a single sample in a study of T cells after yellow fever vaccination. A single record per CDR3 protein comes from TCRdb applying MiXCR to the 5' RACE reads. The table records tens of thousands of distinct CDR3 sequences, about 3.2% of them present only once. This sample comprised PBMCs, either bulk or a sorted T-cell subset (CD4+, CD8+, memory, or dextramer-sorted; not recorded which), obtained about 41 days after the first yellow fever vaccination. The source of these receptors is a man in his late teens or twenties who received the YFV17D yellow fever vaccine.

This clonotype was counted many times. The V gene is TRBV18, the J gene TRBJ2-7, with 7 bases identical to TRBD1. Losses at the gene ends were 6 bases for V and 6 bases for J; bases not matched to a gene: 8. This CDR3 is built from 13 residues. The germline gives CDR1 KGHSH, CDR2 LQKENI. This CDR3 is CASSSDRAGEQYV. DNA for the CDR3: TGTGCCAGCTCCTCCGACAGGGCTGGCGAGCAGTACGTC.

There are many counts of this clonotype. The rearrangement uses TRBV27 and TRBJ2-3; D is perhaps TRBD2 (6 bases). Germline V gene data show CDR1 as MNHEY and CDR2 as SMNVEV (reference sequence). V dropped 6 bases and J dropped 3 bases, with 16 bases sitting between them. The CDR3 consists of 15 residues. CDR3 protein: CASSSRETLTDTQYF. The CDR3 DNA reads as TGTGCCAGCAGCAGCCGGGAGACGTTGACAGATACGCAGTATTTT.

In the case of this clonotype: This may be a read error, as it is one base from a much larger clone. The chain carries TRBV3-1 and TRBJ2-5; 10 nucleotides line up with TRBD2. Looked up from germline, CDR1 is LGHDT and CDR2 is YNNKEL (reference sequence). The CDR3 has 15 amino acids. The CDR3 DNA reads as TGTGCCACCAGCCAACCACTAGCGGGGAAAGAGACCCAGTACTTC. Translation gives CATSQPLAGKETQYF.

This clonotype was seen repeatedly, ten times or more. CDR3 in DNA: TGCGCCAGCAGCCAAGACCCCGACCCCTATGGCTACACCTTC. Translation: CASSQDPDPYGYTF. V and J are TRBV4-3 and TRBJ1-2; D not resolved. Germline lookup yields CDR1 LGHNA and CDR2 YSLEER. The ends were cut back, 0 bases at V and 4 bases at J, with 9 bases in the middle. This CDR3 spans 14 amino acids.

This clonotype was counted ten times or more. V is TRBV7-2 and J is TRBJ2-5; 10 bases match TRBD2. This CDR3 spans 16 amino acids. The ends lost 5 bases at V and 4 bases at J; junction bases unmatched: 10. Germline CDR1 reads SGHTA; CDR2 reads FQGNSA. CDR3 in DNA: TGTGCCAGCAGCGAGAGGTTACTAGCGGGGAGAGAGACCCAGTACTTC. This translates into CASSERLLAGRETQYF.

This clonotype came up many times. This chain links TRBV3-1 with TRBJ2-3, with 9 bases that match TRBD2. J was trimmed by 4 bases and V by 4 bases; bases with no gene match: 15. The CDR3 is 18 amino acids. In germline, CDR1 is LGHDT, CDR2 YNNKEL (reference sequence). CDR3 in DNA: TGTGCCAGCAGCCTAGCGGGTTCAGCGGGGGGTCTCGCAGATACGCAGTATTTT. Translating gives CASSLAGSAGGLADTQYF.

This clonotype was counted ten times or more. The gene calls are TRBV5-1 and TRBJ2-5; 7 bases are a match to TRBD1. Looked up from germline, CDR1 is SGHRS and CDR2 is YFSETQ. The CDR3 consists of 15 residues. V lost 3 bases, J lost 3 bases, and 8 bases stayed unmatched. CDR3 sequence (DNA): TGCGCCAGCAGCTACACCGCCGGGACAGAAGAGACCCAGTACTTC. Protein product: CASSYTAGTEETQYF.

Ten or more counts support this clonotype. This chain connects TRBV21-1 to TRBJ1-4; TRBD1 was called by the table and not checked on the DNA. TRBV21-1 is reported as a pseudogene. This CDR3 has 17 amino acids. DNA of the CDR3: TGTGCCAGCGGAATCCTTGGCAGGGATGCAACTAATGAAAAACTGTTTTTT. Protein product: CASGILGRDATNEKLFF.

This clonotype showed up many times. This chain uses TRBV27 with TRBJ1-3, with D possibly being TRBD1 (5 bases). V dropped 6 bases and J dropped 1 base, with 13 bases sitting between them. This CDR3 is 15 amino acids long. Germline V gene lookup returns CDR1 MNHEY and CDR2 SMNVEV (reference sequence). The CDR3 sequence: CASRISGGSGNTIYF. The CDR3 DNA reads TGTGCCAGCAGGATAAGTGGGGGTTCTGGAAACACCATATATTTT.

This clonotype has a count of ten or more. V and J are TRBV7-2 and TRBJ2-5, with no clear D. The V gene's germline CDR1 is SGHTA and CDR2 FQGNSA. Trimming took off 5 bases at V and 5 bases at J, with 15 bases between the two ends. The CDR3 sequence is 14 residues long. The CDR3 loop is CASSPPSPWETQYF. CDR3 nucleotides: TGTGCCAGCAGCCCACCTTCTCCGTGGGAGACCCAGTACTTC.